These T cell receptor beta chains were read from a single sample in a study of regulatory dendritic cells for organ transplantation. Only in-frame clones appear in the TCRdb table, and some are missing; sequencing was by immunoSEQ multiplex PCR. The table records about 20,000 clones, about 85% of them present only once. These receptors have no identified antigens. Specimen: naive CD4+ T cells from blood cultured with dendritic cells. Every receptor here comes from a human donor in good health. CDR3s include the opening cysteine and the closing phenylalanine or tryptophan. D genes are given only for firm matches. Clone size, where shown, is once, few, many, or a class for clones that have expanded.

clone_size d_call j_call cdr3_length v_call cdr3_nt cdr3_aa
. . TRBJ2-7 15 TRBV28 TGTGCCAGCAGGATCACGGGGACTGGCAACTACGAGCAGTACTTC CASRITGTGNYEQYF
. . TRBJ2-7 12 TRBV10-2 TGCGCCAGCAGTAACCGGGGGTACGAGCAGTACTTC CASSNRGYEQYF
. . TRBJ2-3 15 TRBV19 TGTGCCAGTAGCATTCTCATTTGGGACCCCCATACGCAGTATTTT CASSILIWDPHTQYF
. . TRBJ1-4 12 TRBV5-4 TGTGCCAGCGGTAGGACTAATGAAAAACTGTTTTTT CASGRTNEKLFF
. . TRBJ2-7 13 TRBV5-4 TGTGCCAGCAGCTTGGGGACAATCTACGAGCAGTACTTC CASSLGTIYEQYF
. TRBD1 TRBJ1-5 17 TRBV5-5 TGTGCCAGCAGCTTGTCGACGACAGGGGTGAGCAATCAGCCCCAGCATTTT CASSLSTTGVSNQPQHF
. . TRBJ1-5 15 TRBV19 TGTGCCAGTAGTATCCTTGGGATTTTGCGTCAGCCCCAGCATTTT CASSILGILRQPQHF
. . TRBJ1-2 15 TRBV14 TGTGCCAGCAGCCAAGTATCATGGGCTAACTATGGCTACACCTTC CASSQVSWANYGYTF
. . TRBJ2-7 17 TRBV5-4 TGTGCCAGCAGCTTGGTGTATCAGGCGGGATCAAACTACGAGCAGTACTTC CASSLVYQAGSNYEQYF
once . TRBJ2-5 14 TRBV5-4 TGTGCCAGCAGCTTGGCGACAGTCCAAGAGACCCAGTACTTC CASSLATVQETQYF
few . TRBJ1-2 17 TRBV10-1 TGCGCCAGCAACGCCGTGGCCGGGCAGGTACACAGTCCTGGCTACACCTTC CASNAVAGQVHSPGYTF
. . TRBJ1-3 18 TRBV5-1 TGCGCCAGCAGCTTGGACTTTCAGGGTTTAGTTTCTGGAAACACCATATATTTT CASSLDFQGLVSGNTIYF
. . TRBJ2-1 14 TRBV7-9 TGTGCCAGCAGCCCTCGACAGGCCTACAATGAGCAGTTCTTC CASSPRQAYNEQFF
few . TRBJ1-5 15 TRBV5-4 TGTGCCAGCAGCTTGGGGGGACAAGGAAATCAGCCCCAGCATTTT CASSLGGQGNQPQHF
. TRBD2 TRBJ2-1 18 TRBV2 TGTGCCAGCAAATCCGGGACTAGCGTCCTTAGCTCCTACAATGAGCAGTTCTTC CASKSGTSVLSSYNEQFF
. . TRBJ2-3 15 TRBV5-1 TGCGCCAGCACCCCCGATCCACCTCGCACAGATACGCAGTATTTT CASTPDPPRTDTQYF
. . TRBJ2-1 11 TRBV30 TGTGCCTGGACACTTGTCAATGAGCAGTTCTTC CAWTLVNEQFF
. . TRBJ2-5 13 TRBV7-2 TGTGCCAGCAGGGTAGCGGCGGCGGAGACCCAGTACTTC CASRVAAAETQYF
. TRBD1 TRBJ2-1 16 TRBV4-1 TGCGCCAGCAGCCAACCTACAAGGGACAGGGTGAATGAGCAGTTCTTC CASSQPTRDRVNEQFF
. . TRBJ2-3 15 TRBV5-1 TGCGCCAGCAGCTTGGATGTCGGGACGGTAGATACGCAGTATTTT CASSLDVGTVDTQYF
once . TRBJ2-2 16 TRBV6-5 TGTGCCAGCAGTTACTCGTTTCGACTAAACACCGGGGGGCTGTTTTTT CASSYSFRLNTGGLFF
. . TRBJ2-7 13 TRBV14 TGTGCCAGCAGCCAATCACCCCTCTACGAGCAGTACTTC CASSQSPLYEQYF
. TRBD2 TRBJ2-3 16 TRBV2 TGTGCCAGCAGTGGAGGACTAGCGGGGGGGGAGGATACGCAGTATTTT CASSGGLAGGEDTQYF
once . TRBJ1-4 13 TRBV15 TGTGCCACCAGTGCAGGGTATAATGAAAAACTGTTTTTT CATSAGYNEKLFF
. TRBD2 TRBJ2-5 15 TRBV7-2 TGTGCCAGCAGCTTCCGCTGGGGGGGGCAAGAGACCCAGTACTTC CASSFRWGGQETQYF
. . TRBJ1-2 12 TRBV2 TGTGCCAGCAGTGAGCCAATCTATGGCTACACCTTC CASSEPIYGYTF
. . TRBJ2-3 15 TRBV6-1 TGTGCCAGCAGTGAAAGGAGACCGGGCACAGATACGCAGTATTTT CASSERRPGTDTQYF
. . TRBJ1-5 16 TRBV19 TGTGCCAGTATCGCCACTTGGGGGGGGAGCAATCAGCCCCAGCATTTT CASIATWGGSNQPQHF
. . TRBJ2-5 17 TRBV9 TGTGCCAGCAGCCCCGGGGGTTCTTGGTCCATACAAGAGACCCAGTACTTC CASSPGGSWSIQETQYF
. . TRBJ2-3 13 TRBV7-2 TGTGCCAGCAGCACAACCGGCACAGATACGCAGTATTTT CASSTTGTDTQYF
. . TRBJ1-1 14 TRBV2 TGTGCCAGCAGGGCGCTAGTTACGAACACTGAAGCTTTCTTT CASRALVTNTEAFF
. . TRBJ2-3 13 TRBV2 TGTGCCAGCACTGGACAGTTGCAAGATACGCAGTATTTT CASTGQLQDTQYF
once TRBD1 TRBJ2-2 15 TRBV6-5 TGTGCCAGCAGTTACGAACAGGGGCCCCCCGGGGAGCTGTTTTTT CASSYEQGPPGELFF
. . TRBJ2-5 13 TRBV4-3 TGCGCCAGCAGCCAAGGGACAGAAGAGACCCAGTACTTC CASSQGTEETQYF
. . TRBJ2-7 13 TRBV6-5 TGTGCCAGCAGCCGGCAACAGGCCTACGAGCAGTACTTC CASSRQQAYEQYF
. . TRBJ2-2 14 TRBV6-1 TGTGCCAGCACGGGTGGTTGGGGCTCCGGGGAGCTGTTTTTT CASTGGWGSGELFF
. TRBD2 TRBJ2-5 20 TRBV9 TGTGCCAGCAGCGCTCGATACACAAGAACTAGCGGGAGGTCACAAGAGACCCAGTACTTC CASSARYTRTSGRSQETQYF
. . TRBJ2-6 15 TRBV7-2 TGTGCCAGCAGCTTAGTCAGGGCTGGGGCCAACGTCCTGACTTTC CASSLVRAGANVLTF
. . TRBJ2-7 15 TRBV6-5 TGTGCCAGCAGTTACCAGGAGGGATTAACCTACGAGCAGTACTTC CASSYQEGLTYEQYF
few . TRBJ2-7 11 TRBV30 TGTGCCTGGAGTACTAACTACGAGCAGTACTTC CAWSTNYEQYF
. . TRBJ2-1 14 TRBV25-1 TGTGCCAGCAGTGAATCTCGGAGCTACAATGAGCAGTTCTTC CASSESRSYNEQFF
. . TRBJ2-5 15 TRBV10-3 TGTGCCATCAGTGAGTTCGGGAACGACCAAGAGACCCAGTACTTC CAISEFGNDQETQYF
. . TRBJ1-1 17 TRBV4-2 TGTGCCAGCAGCCAAGGACCACGGCAAGGGGGTGAGGATGAAGCTTTCTTT CASSQGPRQGGEDEAFF